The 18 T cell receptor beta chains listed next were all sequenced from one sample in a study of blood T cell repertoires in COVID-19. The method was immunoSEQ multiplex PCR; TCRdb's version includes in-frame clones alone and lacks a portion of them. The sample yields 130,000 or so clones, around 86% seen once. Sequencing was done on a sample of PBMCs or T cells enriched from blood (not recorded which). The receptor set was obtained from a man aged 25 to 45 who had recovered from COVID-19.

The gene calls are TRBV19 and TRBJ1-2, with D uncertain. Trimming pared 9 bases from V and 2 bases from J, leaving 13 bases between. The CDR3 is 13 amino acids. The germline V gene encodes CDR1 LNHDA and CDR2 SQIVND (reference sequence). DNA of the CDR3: TGTGCCAGCATTTCAGGAGGGAACTATGGCTACACCTTC. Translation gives CASISGGNYGYTF.

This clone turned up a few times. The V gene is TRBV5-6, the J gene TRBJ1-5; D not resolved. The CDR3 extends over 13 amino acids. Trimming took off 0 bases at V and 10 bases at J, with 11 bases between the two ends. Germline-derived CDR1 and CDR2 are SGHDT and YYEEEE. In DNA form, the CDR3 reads TGTGCCAGCAGCTTGGTTTCAGGCCATCCCCAGCATTTT. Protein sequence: CASSLVSGHPQHF.

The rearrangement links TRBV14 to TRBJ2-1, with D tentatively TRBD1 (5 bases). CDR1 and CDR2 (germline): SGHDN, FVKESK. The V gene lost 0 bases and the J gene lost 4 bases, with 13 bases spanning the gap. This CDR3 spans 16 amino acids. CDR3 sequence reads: CASSQEQALDYNEQFF. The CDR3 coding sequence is TGTGCCAGCAGCCAAGAACAGGCCCTAGATTACAATGAGCAGTTCTTC.

The CDR3 bases are TGTGCCAGTACCCCGGACAGGGAGGGCGATCAGCCCCAGCATTTT. Translation: CASTPDREGDQPQHF. The chain combines TRBV19 with TRBJ1-5, with 8 nucleotides matching TRBD1. The CDR3 covers 15 residues. Germline loops: CDR1 LNHDA, CDR2 SQIVND (reference sequence). V trimming: 7 bases; J trimming: 5 bases; junction bases outside the gene matches: 10.

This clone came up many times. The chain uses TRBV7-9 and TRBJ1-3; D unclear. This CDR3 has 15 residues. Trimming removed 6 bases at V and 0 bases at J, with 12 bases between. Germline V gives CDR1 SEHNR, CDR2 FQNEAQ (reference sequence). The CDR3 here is CASRGDGFSGNTIYF. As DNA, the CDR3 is TGTGCCAGCAGAGGAGACGGCTTCTCTGGAAACACCATATATTTT.

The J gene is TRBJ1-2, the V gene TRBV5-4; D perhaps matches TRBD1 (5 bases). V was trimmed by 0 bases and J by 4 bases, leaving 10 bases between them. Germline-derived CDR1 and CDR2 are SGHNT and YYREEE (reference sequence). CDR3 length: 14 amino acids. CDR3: CASSLVQGSYGYTF. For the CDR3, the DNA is TGTGCCAGCAGCTTGGTTCAGGGAAGCTATGGCTACACCTTC.

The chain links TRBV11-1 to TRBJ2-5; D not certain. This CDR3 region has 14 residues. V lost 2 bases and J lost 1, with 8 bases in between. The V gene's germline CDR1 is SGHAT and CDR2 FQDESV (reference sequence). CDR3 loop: CASSLTYLQETQYF. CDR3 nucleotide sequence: TGTGCCAGCAGCTTAACCTACCTCCAAGAGACCCAGTACTTC.

CDR3 in amino acids: CASSGMPGLASNEQYF. In DNA, the CDR3 is TGTGCCAGCAGTGGGATGCCGGGACTAGCGAGCAACGAGCAGTACTTC. J is TRBJ2-7 and V is TRBV6-1, with 10 bases that match TRBD2. The CDR3 extends over 16 amino acids. Germline-derived CDR1 and CDR2 are MNHNS and SASEGT. V dropped 4 bases and J dropped 5; count of bases not matched to a gene: 11.

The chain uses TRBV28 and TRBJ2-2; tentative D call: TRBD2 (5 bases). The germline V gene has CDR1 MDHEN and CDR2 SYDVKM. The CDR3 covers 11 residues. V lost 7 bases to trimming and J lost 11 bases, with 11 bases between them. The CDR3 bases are TGTGCCAGCACCCTTCGGGGTGAGCTGTTTTTT. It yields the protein CASTLRGELFF.

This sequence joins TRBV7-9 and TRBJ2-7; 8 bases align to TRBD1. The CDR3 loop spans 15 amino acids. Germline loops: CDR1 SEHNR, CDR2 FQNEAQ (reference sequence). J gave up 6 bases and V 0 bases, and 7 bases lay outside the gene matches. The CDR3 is CASSLAGQGAIEQYF. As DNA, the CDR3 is TGTGCCAGCAGCTTAGCGGGGCAGGGGGCTATCGAGCAGTACTTC. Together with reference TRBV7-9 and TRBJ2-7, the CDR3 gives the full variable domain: DTGVSQNPRHKITKRGQNVTFRCDPISEHNRLYWYRQTLGQGPEFLTYFQNEAQLEKSRLLSDRFSAERPKGSFSTLEIQRTEQGDSAMYLCASSLAGQGAIEQYFGPGTRLTVT.

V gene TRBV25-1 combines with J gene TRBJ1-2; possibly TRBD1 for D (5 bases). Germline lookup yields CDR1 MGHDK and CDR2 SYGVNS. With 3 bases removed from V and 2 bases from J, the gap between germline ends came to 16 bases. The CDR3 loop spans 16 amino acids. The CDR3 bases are TGTGCCAGCAGTGACATGAGCTCGACAGAAAACTATGGCTACACCTTC. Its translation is CASSDMSSTENYGYTF.

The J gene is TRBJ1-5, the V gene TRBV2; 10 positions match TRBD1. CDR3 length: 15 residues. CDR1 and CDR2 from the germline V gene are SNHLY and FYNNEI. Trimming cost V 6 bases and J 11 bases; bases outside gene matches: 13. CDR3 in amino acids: CASSAGQGRLRSQHF. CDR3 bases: TGTGCCAGCAGCGCGGGACAGGGGCGGCTTAGGTCCCAGCATTTT.

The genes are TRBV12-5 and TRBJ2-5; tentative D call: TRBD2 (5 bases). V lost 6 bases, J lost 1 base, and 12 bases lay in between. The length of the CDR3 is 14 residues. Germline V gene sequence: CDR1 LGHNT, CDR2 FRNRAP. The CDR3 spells CASGPEARQETQYF. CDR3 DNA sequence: TGTGCTAGTGGCCCGGAGGCCCGCCAAGAGACCCAGTACTTC.

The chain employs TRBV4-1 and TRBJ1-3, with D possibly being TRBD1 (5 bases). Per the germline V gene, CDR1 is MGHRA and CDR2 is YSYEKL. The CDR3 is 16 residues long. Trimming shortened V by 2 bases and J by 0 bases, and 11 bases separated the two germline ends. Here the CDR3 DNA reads TGCGCCAGCAGCCAATCGGGACTTGGCTCTGGAAACACCATATATTTT. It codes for CASSQSGLGSGNTIYF.

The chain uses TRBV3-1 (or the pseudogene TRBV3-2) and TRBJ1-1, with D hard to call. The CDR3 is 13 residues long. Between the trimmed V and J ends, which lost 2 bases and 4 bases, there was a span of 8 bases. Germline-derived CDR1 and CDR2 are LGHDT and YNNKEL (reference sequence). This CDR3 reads CASSQIEGTEAFF. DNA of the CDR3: TGTGCCAGCAGCCAAATTGAGGGCACTGAAGCTTTCTTT.

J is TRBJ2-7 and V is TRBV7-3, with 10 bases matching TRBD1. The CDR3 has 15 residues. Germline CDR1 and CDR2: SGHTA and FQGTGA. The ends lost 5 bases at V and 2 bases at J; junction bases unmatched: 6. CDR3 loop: CASSKTGGLTYEQYF. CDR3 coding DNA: TGTGCCAGCAGCAAGACAGGGGGCTTAACCTACGAGCAGTACTTC.

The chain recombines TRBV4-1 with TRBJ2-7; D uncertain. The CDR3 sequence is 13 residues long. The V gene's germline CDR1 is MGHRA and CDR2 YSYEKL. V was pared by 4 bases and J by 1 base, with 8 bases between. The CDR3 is CASSPPGSYEQYF. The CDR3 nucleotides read TGCGCCAGCAGCCCCCCCGGGTCCTACGAGCAGTACTTC.

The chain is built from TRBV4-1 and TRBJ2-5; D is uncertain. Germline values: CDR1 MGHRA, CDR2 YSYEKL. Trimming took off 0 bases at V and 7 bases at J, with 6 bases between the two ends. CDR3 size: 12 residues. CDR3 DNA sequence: TGCGCCAGCAGCCAAGATGCCGGGACCCAGTACTTC. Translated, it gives CASSQDAGTQYF.